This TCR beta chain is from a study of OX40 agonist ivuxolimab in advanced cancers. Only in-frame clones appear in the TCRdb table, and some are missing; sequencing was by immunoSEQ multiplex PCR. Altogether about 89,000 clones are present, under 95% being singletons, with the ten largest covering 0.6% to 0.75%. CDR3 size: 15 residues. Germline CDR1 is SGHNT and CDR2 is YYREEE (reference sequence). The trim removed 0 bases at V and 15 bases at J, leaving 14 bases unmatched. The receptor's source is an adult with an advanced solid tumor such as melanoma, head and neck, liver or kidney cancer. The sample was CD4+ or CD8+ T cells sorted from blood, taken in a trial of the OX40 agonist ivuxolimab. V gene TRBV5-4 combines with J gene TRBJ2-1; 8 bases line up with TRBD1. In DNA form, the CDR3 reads TGTGCCAGCAGCTTGGGCCTCGGACAGGGTATCCCTCCGTTCTTC. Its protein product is CASSLGLGQGIPPFF.